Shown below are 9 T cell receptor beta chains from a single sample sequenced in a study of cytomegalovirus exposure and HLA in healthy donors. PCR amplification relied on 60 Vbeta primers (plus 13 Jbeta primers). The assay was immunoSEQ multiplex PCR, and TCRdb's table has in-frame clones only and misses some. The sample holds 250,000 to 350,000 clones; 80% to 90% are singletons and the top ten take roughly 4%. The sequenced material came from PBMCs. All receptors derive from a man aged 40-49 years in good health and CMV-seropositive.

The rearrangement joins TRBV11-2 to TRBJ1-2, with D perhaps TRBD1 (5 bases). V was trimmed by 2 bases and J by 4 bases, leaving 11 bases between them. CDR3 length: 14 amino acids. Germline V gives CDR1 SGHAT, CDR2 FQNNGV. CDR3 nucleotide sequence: TGTGCCAGCAGCTTATTGGGGGGGTCCTATGGCTACACCTTC. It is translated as CASSLLGGSYGYTF.

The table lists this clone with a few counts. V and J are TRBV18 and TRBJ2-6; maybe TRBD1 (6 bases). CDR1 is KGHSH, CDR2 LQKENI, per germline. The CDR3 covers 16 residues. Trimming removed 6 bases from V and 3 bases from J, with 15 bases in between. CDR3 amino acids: CASSRQGPVGANVLTF. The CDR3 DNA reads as TGTGCCAGCTCGCGCCAGGGGCCAGTTGGGGCCAACGTCCTGACTTTC. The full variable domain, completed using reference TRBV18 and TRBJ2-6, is NAGVMQNPRHLVRRRGQEARLRCSPMKGHSHVYWYRQLPEEGLKFMVYLQKENIIDESGMPKERFSAEFPKEGPSILRIQQVVRGDSAAYFCASSRQGPVGANVLTFGAGSRLTVL.

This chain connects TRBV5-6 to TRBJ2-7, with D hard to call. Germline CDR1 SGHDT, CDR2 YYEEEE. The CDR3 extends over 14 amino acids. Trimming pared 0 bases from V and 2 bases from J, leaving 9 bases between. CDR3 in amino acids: CASSLAHNPYEQYF. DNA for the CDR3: TGTGCCAGCAGCTTGGCCCACAATCCCTACGAGCAGTACTTC.

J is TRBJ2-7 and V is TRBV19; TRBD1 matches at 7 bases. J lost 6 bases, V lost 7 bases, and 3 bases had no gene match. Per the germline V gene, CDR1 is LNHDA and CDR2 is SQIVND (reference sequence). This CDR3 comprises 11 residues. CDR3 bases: TGTGCCAGTAAACAGGGGCGCGAGCAGTACTTC. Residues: CASKQGREQYF. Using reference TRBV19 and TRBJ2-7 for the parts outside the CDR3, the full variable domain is DGGITQSPKYLFRKEGQNVTLSCEQNLNHDAMYWYRQDPGQGLRLIYYSQIVNDFQKGDIAEGYSVSREKKESFPLTVTSAQKNPTAFYLCASKQGREQYFGPGTRLTVT.

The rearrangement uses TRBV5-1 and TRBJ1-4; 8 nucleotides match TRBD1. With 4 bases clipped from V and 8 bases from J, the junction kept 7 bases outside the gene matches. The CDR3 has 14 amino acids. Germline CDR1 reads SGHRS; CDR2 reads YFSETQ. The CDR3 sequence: CASSRNRGREKLFF. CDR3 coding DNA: TGCGCCAGCAGCCGAAACAGGGGGAGGGAAAAACTGTTTTTT.

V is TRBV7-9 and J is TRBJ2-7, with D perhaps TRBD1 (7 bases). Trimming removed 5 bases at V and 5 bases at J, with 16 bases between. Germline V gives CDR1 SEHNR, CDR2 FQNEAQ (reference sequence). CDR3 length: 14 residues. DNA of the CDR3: TGTGCCAGCAGCCGCGGGACAGCTGGTGACGAGCAGTACTTC. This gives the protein CASSRGTAGDEQYF.

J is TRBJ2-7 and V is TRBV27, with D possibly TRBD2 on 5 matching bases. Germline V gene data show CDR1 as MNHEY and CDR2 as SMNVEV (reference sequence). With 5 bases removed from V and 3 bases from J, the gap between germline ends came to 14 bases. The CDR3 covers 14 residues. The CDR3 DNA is TGTGCCAGCAGTGGGGAGCGGAGAGACTACGAGCAGTACTTC. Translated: CASSGERRDYEQYF.

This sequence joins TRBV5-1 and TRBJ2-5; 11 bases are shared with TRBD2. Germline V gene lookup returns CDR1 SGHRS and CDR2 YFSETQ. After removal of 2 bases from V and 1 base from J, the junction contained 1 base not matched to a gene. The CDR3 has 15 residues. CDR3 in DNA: TGCGCCAGCAGCTTCGGGACTAGCGGCCAAGAGACCCAGTACTTC. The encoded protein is CASSFGTSGQETQYF.

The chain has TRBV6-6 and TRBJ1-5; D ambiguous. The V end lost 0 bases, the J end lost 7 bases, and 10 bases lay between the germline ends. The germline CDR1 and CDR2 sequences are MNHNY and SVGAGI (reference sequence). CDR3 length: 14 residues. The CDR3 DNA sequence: TGTGCCAGCAGTTACTCGATGGGAGTCCAGCCCCAGCATTTT. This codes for CASSYSMGVQPQHF.